The TCR beta chain described here comes from a study of T-cell reconstitution after alpha-beta-depleted transplantation in children. For TCRbeta, the library was prepared with unique molecular identifiers. From the PCR reads, TCRdb called clonotypes with MiXCR, one entry per CDR3 protein. The data hold 440,000 or so distinct CDR3 sequences, with 43% observed a single time. V was pared by 3 bases and J by 0 bases, with 3 bases between. Germline lookup yields CDR1 SGHVS and CDR2 FNYEAQ. The CDR3 has 14 residues. Worth noting for this clonotype: This sequence is one base from a far larger clone and is likely a read error.

The sample consisted of PBMCs, taken before TCRalphabeta/CD19-depleted stem cell transplant. This TCR was sampled from a girl under 10 years old with aplastic anemia, due to receive a stem cell transplant. V and J are TRBV7-6 and TRBJ2-6; D is uncertain. CDR3 protein: CASSLASGANVLTF. DNA of the CDR3: TGTGCCAGCAGCTTGGCCTCTGGGGCCAACGTCCTGACTTTC.